This T cell receptor beta chain originates from a study of T-cell reconstitution after alpha-beta-depleted transplantation in children. The authors prepared the TCRbeta library with unique molecular identifiers. TCRdb reanalysed the PCR reads using MiXCR and keeps one entry per CDR3 protein. The sample carries some 460,000 distinct CDR3 sequences, roughly 17% recorded once. Germline CDR1 and CDR2: SNHLY and FYNNEI. CDR3 length equals 12 residues. V dropped 9 bases and J dropped 10; count of bases not matched to a gene: 4. This TCR was sampled from a boy in the first two years of life who had a stem cell transplant for Wiskott-Aldrich syndrome, so the T cells may come from the graft donor. This specimen was PBMCs, mostly from graft donor cells, taken 360 days after TCRalphabeta/CD19-depleted stem cell transplant. The V gene is TRBV2, the J gene TRBJ2-3, with 13 bases fitting TRBD2. The CDR3 protein is CARVLAGGAQYF. In DNA form, the CDR3 reads TGTGCCAGAGTACTAGCGGGAGGGGCGCAGTATTTT.